This TCR beta chain is from a study of T cell responses to AZD1222 COVID-19 vaccine. Findings and limits, study-wide: Two AZD1222 doses significantly raised spike-specific TCR breadth and depth over controls. Clonal diversity may have been underestimated, and the donors were mostly white British, with more females than males.

Sequencing was performed with immunoSEQ multiplex PCR; in TCRdb, only in-frame clones are kept and a portion is missing. The table records 25,000 to 35,000 clones, roughly nine tenths of them present only once. In its sample, this clone was seen a few times. The antigen is unknown. The starting material was peripheral blood, obtained on day 0 of AZD1222 vaccination. The clonotype originates from an adult in good health.

The CDR3 reads CASTGTGLNEQYF. The CDR3, as DNA: TGTGCCAGCACGGGGACAGGGTTAAACGAGCAGTACTTC. The chain carries TRBV6-5 and TRBJ2-7, with 9 bases aligning to TRBD1. After removal of 7 bases from V and 5 bases from J, the junction contained 6 bases not matched to a gene. This CDR3 comprises 13 residues. Germline CDR1 and CDR2: MNHEY and SVGAGI.